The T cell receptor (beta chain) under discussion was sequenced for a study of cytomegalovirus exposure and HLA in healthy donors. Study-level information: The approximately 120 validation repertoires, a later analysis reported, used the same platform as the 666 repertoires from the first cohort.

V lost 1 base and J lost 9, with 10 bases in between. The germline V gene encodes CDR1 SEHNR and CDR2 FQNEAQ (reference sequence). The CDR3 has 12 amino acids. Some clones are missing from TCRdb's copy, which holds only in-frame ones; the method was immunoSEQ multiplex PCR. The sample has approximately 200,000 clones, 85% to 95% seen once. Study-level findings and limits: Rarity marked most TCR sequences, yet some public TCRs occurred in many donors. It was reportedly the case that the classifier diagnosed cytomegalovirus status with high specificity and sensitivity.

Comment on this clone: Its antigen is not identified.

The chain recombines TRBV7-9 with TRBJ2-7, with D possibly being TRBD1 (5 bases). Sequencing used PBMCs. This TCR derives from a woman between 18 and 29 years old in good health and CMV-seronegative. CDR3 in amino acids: CASSLGGAPQYF. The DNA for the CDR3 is TGTGCCAGCAGCTTAGGGGGCGCACCGCAGTACTTC.